Each of the 2 T cell receptor beta chains below was sequenced from the same sample in a study of graft-versus-host responses after intestinal transplantation. What these receptors recognize is not known. Profiled with immunoSEQ multiplex PCR; TCRdb holds only in-frame clones, not every one. The data show about 71,000 clones, with over 85% seen just once and over 0.4% held by the top ten. The starting material was unstimulated CD8+ T cells sorted from spleen or lymph node cells, obtained before intestinal transplant. Every receptor here comes from a human donor who received an intestinal transplant.

The chain employs TRBV27 and TRBJ2-2; 11 nucleotides line up with TRBD2. The CDR3 runs 17 residues. Unmatched junction bases numbered 7, after V lost 3 bases and J lost 4 bases. CDR1 is MNHEY, CDR2 SMNVEV, per germline (reference sequence). CDR3 amino acids: CASSFDGLAGVTGELFF. CDR3 DNA: TGTGCCAGCAGTTTTGACGGACTAGCGGGCGTCACCGGGGAGCTGTTTTTT.

The chain has TRBV19 and TRBJ2-2; 11 nucleotides match TRBD1. The CDR3 has 16 residues. V dropped 0 bases and J dropped 9; count of bases not matched to a gene: 6. In germline, CDR1 is LNHDA, CDR2 SQIVND (reference sequence). The CDR3 DNA is TGTGCCAGTAGTATAGACGGGACAGGGGGGTTGTGGGAGCTGTTTTTT. Translating it yields CASSIDGTGGLWELFF.